One T cell receptor beta chain is described in this entry. No antigen is known for it. The entry originates in a study of cytomegalovirus exposure and HLA in healthy donors. Findings and caveats of the study: It emerged from a later analysis that several of the most significant clusters appeared to be linked to common viral pathogens. Segments of the TCR beta V type were, in most cases, productive about 90% or about 30% of the time in an earlier analysis. Exclusion as indistinguishable affected some V segments, including TRBV6-2 and TRBV6-3. Later on, an analysis showed TCR association rates differing by HLA locus, with DRB1 the most and HLA-C the fewest.

The V gene's germline CDR1 is SGHRS and CDR2 YFSETQ. This CDR3 contains 15 residues. Trimming left V 0 bases short and J 4 bases short, with 12 bases between. PCR used 60 Vbeta primers and 13 Jbeta primers. The repertoire was sequenced with immunoSEQ multiplex PCR; TCRdb's copy has only in-frame clones and lacks some. Of 90,000 to 120,000 clones listed, about 68% are singletons. Sequenced material: PBMCs. V is TRBV5-1 and J is TRBJ2-3; D is uncertain. The TCR comes from a man aged 25 to 45 in good health and CMV-seropositive. The CDR3 is CASSLDGPSADTQYF. DNA for the CDR3: TGCGCCAGCAGCTTGGACGGTCCCTCCGCAGATACGCAGTATTTT.